Listed here are 18 T cell receptor beta chains from one sample, sequenced in a study of T cells after posttransplantation cyclophosphamide. Clones were read by immunoSEQ multiplex PCR, and TCRdb kept only the in-frame ones, dropping some. Of fewer than 13,000 clones detected, roughly 80% appear once; the ten largest clones hold approximately 5.6%. Treatment was busulfan-fludarabine conditioning, a marrow graft, and cyclophosphamide on days +3 and +4. Sequencing was performed on PBMCs, taken after allogeneic stem cell transplant with posttransplant cyclophosphamide. The source of these receptors is a female patient aged 50 to 60 who received an allogeneic stem cell transplant from a related donor, was CMV-positive, and had no GVHD. The graft donor may have given rise to some T cells.

The CDR3: CASSVQGQDTQYF. The CDR3 coding sequence is TGTGCCAGTAGCGTACAGGGGCAAGATACGCAGTATTTT. V is TRBV19 and J is TRBJ2-3, with 7 bases that match TRBD1. With 6 bases clipped from V and 5 bases from J, the junction kept 5 bases outside the gene matches. Germline V gene lookup returns CDR1 LNHDA and CDR2 SQIVND (reference sequence). This CDR3 region has 13 residues.

This clone was picked up one time. This rearrangement joins TRBV4-1 to TRBJ2-3; D unclear. There are 14 residues in the CDR3. The germline V and J ends were trimmed by 0 bases and 6 bases, with 10 bases remaining between them. CDR1 MGHRA and CDR2 YSYEKL come from the germline V gene. In nucleotides, the CDR3 is TGCGCCAGCAGCCAAGACCGGGTTTCGGATACGCAGTATTTT. Amino acid sequence: CASSQDRVSDTQYF.

This sequence joins TRBV5-8 and TRBJ2-7; 7 bases are shared with TRBD1. The CDR3 runs 12 residues. Germline V gene lookup returns CDR1 SGHTS and CDR2 YDEGEE. V gave up 4 bases and J gave up 5 bases; unmatched junction bases: 3. CDR3 DNA: TGTGCCAGCAGCCCCAGGGGGAACGAGCAGTACTTC. This translates into CASSPRGNEQYF.

This chain uses TRBV28 with TRBJ1-6, with no clear D. V shed 2 bases and J shed 9 bases, with 5 bases lying between them. The germline V gene encodes CDR1 MDHEN and CDR2 SYDVKM. The CDR3 is 12 amino acids. In DNA form, the CDR3 reads TGTGCCAGCAGTTTAGCGGTTTCACCCCTCCACTTT. Amino acids: CASSLAVSPLHF.

This clone was observed a few times. The chain recombines TRBV5-1 with TRBJ1-4; D is unclear. The CDR3 is made up of 15 amino acids. V shed 3 bases and J shed 0 bases, with 9 bases lying between them. Germline CDR1 reads SGHRS; CDR2 reads YFSETQ. The CDR3 spells CASSWNTATNEKLFF. The CDR3 DNA follows: TGCGCCAGCAGCTGGAACACAGCAACTAATGAAAAACTGTTTTTT.

There are a few counts of this clone. CDR3 loop: CASSRSRVLHEQYF. The CDR3 region has the DNA TGTGCCAGCAGCCGCTCTCGGGTTCTTCACGAGCAGTACTTC. The gene calls are TRBV5-4 and TRBJ2-7, with D uncertain. Germline lookup yields CDR1 SGHNT and CDR2 YYREEE (reference sequence). The V and J ends lost 4 bases and 5 bases respectively, with 16 bases between them. This CDR3 is built from 14 residues.

The J gene is TRBJ2-3, the V gene TRBV2; D possibly corresponds to TRBD2 (5 bases). Per the germline V gene, CDR1 is SNHLY and CDR2 is FYNNEI. CDR3 size: 12 residues. V lost 2 bases to trimming and J lost 10 bases, with 10 bases between them. The CDR3 spells CASSELASAQYF. CDR3 in DNA: TGTGCCAGCAGTGAACTAGCCTCGGCGCAGTATTTT. Complete variable domain (other parts from reference TRBV2 and TRBJ2-3): EPEVTQTPSHQVTQMGQEVILRCVPISNHLYFYWYRQILGQKVEFLVSFYNNEISEKSEIFDDQFSVERPDGSNFTLKIRSTKLEDSAMYFCASSELASAQYFGPGTRLTVL.

The chain employs TRBV29-1 and TRBJ2-5, with 11 nucleotides matching TRBD2. The CDR3 loop spans 15 amino acids. CDR1 is SQVTM, CDR2 ANQGSEA, per germline. The ends lost 3 bases at V and 2 bases at J; junction bases unmatched: 5. As DNA, the CDR3 is TGCAGCGTTGATATAGCGGGGGGGGTACAAGAGACCCAGTACTTC. Residues: CSVDIAGGVQETQYF. The full variable domain, in which reference TRBV29-1 and TRBJ2-5 provide the parts outside the CDR3, is SAVISQKPSRDICQRGTSLTIQCQVDSQVTMMFWYRQQPGQSLTLIATANQGSEATYESGFVIDKFPISRPNLTFSTLTVSNMSPEDSSIYLCSVDIAGGVQETQYFGPGTRLLVL.

The V and J genes are TRBV30 and TRBJ2-2; D might be TRBD2 (6 bases). This CDR3 contains 14 residues. Germline CDR1 and CDR2: GTSNPN and SVGIG (reference sequence). Trimming cost V 4 bases and J 4 bases, with 13 bases left between them. CDR3 DNA: TGTGCCTGGACCCGTCTAGCGACCACCGGGGAGCTGTTTTTT. Residues: CAWTRLATTGELFF.

The DNA for the CDR3 is TGTGCCAGCAGCTTAGCTGTTAGGGCTAGCGGGGGTCACGAGCAGTACTTC. Translating it yields CASSLAVRASGGHEQYF. This sequence joins TRBV7-2 and TRBJ2-7, with TRBD2 identical over 10 bases. Trimming at V came to 0 bases and at J to 5 bases, leaving 10 bases not matched to a gene. CDR1 is SGHTA, CDR2 FQGNSA, per germline. The CDR3 is made up of 17 amino acids.

V gene TRBV11-3 combines with J gene TRBJ1-2; 8 bases match TRBD1. This CDR3 comprises 14 residues. In germline, CDR1 is SGHNT, CDR2 YENEEA. Trimming cost V 0 bases and J 8 bases; bases outside gene matches: 5. CDR3 bases: TGTGCCAGCAGCTTAGATGGACAGGGACGCGGCTACACCTTC. Translating it yields CASSLDGQGRGYTF.

The chain carries TRBV27 and TRBJ1-1; no reliable D call. V lost 2 bases and J lost 2, with 9 bases in between. The CDR3 spans 14 residues. The germline V gene has CDR1 MNHEY and CDR2 SMNVEV (reference sequence). The CDR3 nucleotides are TGTGCCAGCAGTTTAACAGTCCTAAACACTGAAGCTTTCTTT. Protein product: CASSLTVLNTEAFF.

The sample holds a few counts of this clone. The chain employs TRBV7-9 and TRBJ1-4; 7 bases map to TRBD1. This CDR3 is built from 13 residues. V dropped 1 base and J dropped 10; count of bases not matched to a gene: 3. Germline V gene lookup returns CDR1 SEHNR and CDR2 FQNEAQ (reference sequence). The CDR3: CASSLGDSVKLFF. The CDR3 coding sequence is TGTGCCAGCAGCTTAGGGGACAGCGTAAAACTGTTTTTT.

This clone came up once. The V gene is TRBV2, the J gene TRBJ2-1; 7 bases line up with TRBD2. The CDR3 has 13 residues. Trimming at V came to 0 bases and at J to 7 bases, leaving 0 bases not matched to a gene. CDR1 is SNHLY and CDR2 is FYNNEI in the germline V gene. CDR3 sequence: CASSEAGGNEQFF. DNA for the CDR3: TGTGCCAGCAGTGAAGCGGGGGGGAATGAGCAGTTCTTC. Complete variable domain (other parts from reference TRBV2 and TRBJ2-1): EPEVTQTPSHQVTQMGQEVILRCVPISNHLYFYWYRQILGQKVEFLVSFYNNEISEKSEIFDDQFSVERPDGSNFTLKIRSTKLEDSAMYFCASSEAGGNEQFFGPGTRLTVL.

The chain employs TRBV18 and TRBJ2-2; D unresolved. Germline CDR1 and CDR2: KGHSH and LQKENI. This CDR3 is built from 14 residues. V was pared by 2 bases and J by 6 bases, with 10 bases between. Written as DNA, the CDR3 is TGTGCCAGCTCACCAGAGGTTTTCGCCGGGGAGCTGTTTTTT. Its translation: CASSPEVFAGELFF.

The rearrangement uses TRBV4-1 and TRBJ2-7; 11 bases agree with TRBD2. The CDR3 contains 15 residues. V was pared by 6 bases and J by 3 bases, with 7 bases of the junction left unmatched. In germline, CDR1 is MGHRA, CDR2 YSYEKL. The CDR3 sequence: CASRQGLAEYYEQYF. CDR3 in DNA: TGCGCCAGCAGACAGGGACTAGCGGAATACTACGAGCAGTACTTC.

This clone was seen a handful of times. This sequence joins TRBV6-5 and TRBJ2-7, with a possible D match to TRBD1 (5 bases). V was clipped by 4 bases and J by 2 bases, with 15 bases between them. The CDR3 sequence is 15 residues long. Germline V gene data show CDR1 as MNHEY and CDR2 as SVGAGI. The CDR3 sequence: CASSFLQENTYEQYF. CDR3 coding DNA: TGTGCCAGCAGTTTCCTACAGGAGAATACCTACGAGCAGTACTTC.

The chain is built from TRBV5-1 and TRBJ2-7, with a weak D call TRBD1 (6 bases). Germline CDR1 reads SGHRS; CDR2 reads YFSETQ. V gave up 1 base and J gave up 6 bases, with 8 bases separating them. This CDR3 is built from 12 residues. CDR3 nucleotides: TGCGCCAGCAGCTTGACAGGGAGCGAGCAGTACTTC. Translation: CASSLTGSEQYF.